This entry is about one TCR beta chain. This record belongs to a study of T cell changes during pregnancy in multiple sclerosis. From germline, CDR1 is MNHEY and CDR2 SVGAGI. The CDR3 consists of 14 residues. Trimming took off 6 bases at V and 2 bases at J, with 13 bases between the two ends. Sequencing was performed with immunoSEQ multiplex PCR; in TCRdb, only in-frame clones are kept and a portion is missing. The sample lists tens of thousands of clones; roughly 92% were seen once. Sequencing used CD4+ T cells from peripheral blood mononuclear cells, obtained in the third trimester of pregnancy. This chain joins TRBV6-5 and TRBJ2-5; D gene ambiguous. The sequence derives from a female donor with multiple sclerosis, enrolled in a pregnancy study. The CDR3 nucleotides are TGTGCCAGCAGCCCCTGGGCAGAACAAGAGACCCAGTACTTC. Its translation: CASSPWAEQETQYF.